This T cell receptor (beta chain) was profiled in a study of cytomegalovirus exposure and HLA in healthy donors. Study results and limitations: A subsequent analysis found that TCR clusters from the first cohort also tended to co-occur in the 90 to 150 validation repertoires, with under 95% of cluster scores above 0.

Remarks on this clone: The antigen is not known.

Libraries were prepared by immunoSEQ multiplex PCR; TCRdb keeps only in-frame clonotypes and omits some of them. In the table there are almost 70,000 clones, nearly 96% of which are singletons. The origin of this receptor is a young woman in good health and CMV-seropositive. The sequencing input was PBMCs.

This chain's CDR3 is CASSRTGSSYEQYF. DNA of the CDR3: TGTGCCAGCAGCAGGACAGGTAGCTCCTACGAGCAGTACTTC. V is TRBV28 and J is TRBJ2-7, with TRBD1 identical over 7 bases. Trimming removed 6 bases from V and 0 bases from J; junction bases left unmatched: 5. The CDR3 covers 14 residues. Germline CDR1 and CDR2: MDHEN and SYDVKM.